Below are 14 T cell receptor beta chains sequenced from a single sample in a study of T cell changes during pregnancy in multiple sclerosis. TCRdb's table, derived via immunoSEQ multiplex PCR, lists solely in-frame clones and lacks some. The table shows fewer than 80,000 clones, with approximately 88% occurring only once. Source: peripheral blood, taken in the first trimester of pregnancy. The receptors come from a female donor in good health, enrolled as a control in a pregnancy study.

V and J are TRBV5-4 and TRBJ2-2; 8 positions match TRBD1. The V gene's germline CDR1 is SGHNT and CDR2 YYREEE (reference sequence). This CDR3 spans 17 amino acids. V gave up 0 bases and J gave up 7 bases; unmatched junction bases: 11. CDR3 nucleotides: TGTGCCAGCAGCTTGGGAGATTCAGGGGGCGCTTACGGGGAGCTGTTTTTT. It specifies CASSLGDSGGAYGELFF.

V gene TRBV5-1 combines with J gene TRBJ2-1; weak D call: TRBD2 (5 bases). The CDR3 spans 13 residues. The V gene lost 1 base and the J gene lost 7 bases, with 9 bases spanning the gap. Germline V gives CDR1 SGHRS, CDR2 YFSETQ. CDR3 bases: TGCGCCAGCAGCTTGCCTATAGCGAATGAGCAGTTCTTC. Amino acid sequence: CASSLPIANEQFF.

The rearrangement joins TRBV6-1 to TRBJ2-7; 10 nucleotides align to TRBD2. CDR3 length: 15 amino acids. The ends lost 4 bases at V and 2 bases at J; junction bases unmatched: 5. The germline V gene encodes CDR1 MNHNS and CDR2 SASEGT. Written as DNA, the CDR3 is TGTGCCAGCAGTGCTCGGACTAGCGGACCCTACGAGCAGTACTTC. This gives the protein CASSARTSGPYEQYF.

This clone was recorded only once. The chain combines TRBV5-1 with TRBJ1-1; a possible D gene is TRBD1 (5 bases). Germline CDR1 and CDR2: SGHRS and YFSETQ. Trimming left V 2 bases short and J 5 bases short, with 19 bases between. This CDR3 spans 16 amino acids. The CDR3 loop is CASSFSGGQGWTEAFF. CDR3 in DNA: TGCGCCAGCAGCTTCTCGGGAGGGCAGGGCTGGACTGAAGCTTTCTTT.

This clone was picked up a small number of times. The chain is built from TRBV2 and TRBJ1-5; TRBD1 aligns across 9 bases. The CDR3 is made up of 15 amino acids. The germline V gene encodes CDR1 SNHLY and CDR2 FYNNEI. J was trimmed by 0 bases and V by 5 bases; bases with no gene match: 2. CDR3 residues: CASSTGGTSNQPQHF. DNA for the CDR3: TGTGCCAGCAGTACAGGGGGCACTAGCAATCAGCCCCAGCATTTT.

The chain uses TRBV27 and TRBJ2-7, with 8 bases aligning to TRBD2. The V and J ends lost 4 bases and 0 bases, in that order; junction bases with no gene match: 5. The CDR3 covers 15 residues. Germline loops: CDR1 MNHEY, CDR2 SMNVEV (reference sequence). In DNA form, the CDR3 reads TGTGCCAGCAGTTCCGTAGCGGGGTTCTCCTACGAGCAGTACTTC. It encodes CASSSVAGFSYEQYF.

The chain has TRBV7-8 and TRBJ2-3; D is unclear. From germline, CDR1 is SGHVS and CDR2 FQNEAQ. V was cut by 5 bases and J by 5 bases, with 11 bases left in between. The CDR3 has 13 amino acids. CDR3 sequence (DNA): TGTGCCAGCAGCCTCCCCCCTAGAGATACGCAGTATTTT. It specifies CASSLPPRDTQYF.

A word on this clone: The junction does not match germline at one end; this may be a read error. The rearrangement uses TRBV20-1 and TRBJ1-2; D is undetermined. The germline V gene has CDR1 DFQATT and CDR2 SNEGSKA (reference sequence). This CDR3 is built from 8 residues. The CDR3 DNA follows: TGCAGTGCTAGAGGCCGGGACTTC. Translating it yields CSARGRDF.

This sequence joins TRBV5-5 and TRBJ2-1; tentatively, D is TRBD1 (5 bases). Deletions cut 4 bases from V and 3 bases from J, with 8 bases between. Germline V gene sequence: CDR1 SGHKS, CDR2 YYEKEE (reference sequence). The CDR3 loop spans 13 amino acids. CDR3 sequence (DNA): TGTGCCAGCAGCCCTGGACACTACAATGAGCAGTTCTTC. Its protein is CASSPGHYNEQFF.

The rearrangement links TRBV18 to TRBJ1-2; the D is unclear. The CDR3 loop spans 12 amino acids. Germline CDR1 KGHSH, CDR2 LQKENI. With 3 bases removed from V and 5 bases from J, the gap between germline ends came to 7 bases. CDR3 loop: CASSPTTYGYTF. CDR3 nucleotides: TGTGCCAGCTCACCCACGACTTATGGCTACACCTTC.

The chain uses TRBV19 and TRBJ1-2; D is possibly TRBD1 (6 bases). Germline V gene data show CDR1 as LNHDA and CDR2 as SQIVND (reference sequence). The V end was cut by 10 bases, the J end by 8 bases, with 23 bases between. The CDR3 is 14 amino acids. CDR3 DNA: TGTGCCACCTCTATTACTACAGGGCAACGCGGCTACACCTTC. Its protein is CATSITTGQRGYTF.

V gene TRBV5-6 combines with J gene TRBJ2-7; 10 positions agree with TRBD1. CDR1 and CDR2 from the germline V gene are SGHDT and YYEEEE. The V segment lost 0 bases and the J segment 5 bases; nucleotides outside the gene matches: 8. The CDR3 is 16 residues long. CDR3 sequence: CASSLEGTGVADEQYF. Written as DNA, the CDR3 is TGTGCCAGCAGCTTGGAGGGGACAGGGGTAGCCGACGAGCAGTACTTC.

Written as DNA, the CDR3 is TGTGCCAGCAGCGAAGAGGACGGTGCCATAGGGGCAACTAATGAAAAACTGTTTTTT. This encodes CASSEEDGAIGATNEKLFF. This chain uses TRBV9 with TRBJ1-4, with D maybe TRBD1 (5 bases). This CDR3 spans 19 amino acids. Germline CDR1 SGDLS, CDR2 YYNGEE. V lost 3 bases to trimming and J lost 0 bases, with 21 bases between them.

V usage is TRBV5-1 and J usage is TRBJ2-3; 7 bases align to TRBD1. The CDR3 contains 16 residues. Losses at the gene ends were 4 bases for V and 0 bases for J; bases not matched to a gene: 8. Germline loops: CDR1 SGHRS, CDR2 YFSETQ. CDR3 residues: CASSRTRDSSTDTQYF. Here the CDR3 DNA reads TGCGCCAGCAGCAGAACCCGGGACAGTAGCACAGATACGCAGTATTTT. The full variable domain, its missing parts supplied by reference TRBV5-1 and TRBJ2-3, is KAGVTQTPRYLIKTRGQQVTLSCSPISGHRSVSWYQQTPGQGLQFLFEYFSETQRNKGNFPGRFSGRQFSNSRSEMNVSTLELGDSALYLCASSRTRDSSTDTQYFGPGTRLTVL.